These T cell receptor beta chains were read from a single sample in a study of blood T cell repertoires in COVID-19. TCRdb keeps only in-frame clones here, not all; method: immunoSEQ multiplex PCR. Here the sample spans about 44,000 clones, approximately 90% being singletons. Sequenced sample: peripheral blood. The receptors here all came from a man between 70 and 80 years old with active COVID-19. Both conserved end residues are part of each CDR3. A D gene is named only where the DNA matches it firmly. Not every row has a clone size; where given, it reads once, few, many or a size class.

D gene: .; J gene: TRBJ1-4; clone size: .; V gene: TRBV18; CDR3 protein: CASSRGQGATNEKLFF; CDR3 DNA: TGTGCCAGCTCACGGGGCCAGGGTGCAACTAATGAAAAACTGTTTTTT
D gene: TRBD1; J gene: TRBJ1-4; clone size: .; V gene: TRBV6-2/TRBV6-3; CDR3 protein: CASSKTGRNEKLFF; CDR3 DNA: TGTGCCAGCAGTAAGACAGGGCGGAACGAAAAACTGTTTTTT
D gene: .; J gene: TRBJ2-5; clone size: .; V gene: TRBV11-2; CDR3 protein: CASSLDLAVQETQYF; CDR3 DNA: TGTGCCAGCAGCTTAGATCTGGCAGTTCAAGAGACCCAGTACTTC
D gene: TRBD2; J gene: TRBJ2-3; clone size: few; V gene: TRBV6-1; CDR3 protein: CASSEGSSGGWSTDTQYF; CDR3 DNA: TGTGCCAGCAGTGAAGGATCTAGCGGGGGGTGGAGCACAGATACGCAGTATTTT
D gene: TRBD1; J gene: TRBJ1-5; clone size: .; V gene: TRBV28; CDR3 protein: CASSLPKGAGGNQPQHF; CDR3 DNA: TGTGCCAGCAGTTTACCTAAGGGGGCTGGGGGCAATCAGCCCCAGCATTTT
D gene: TRBD1; J gene: TRBJ2-7; clone size: .; V gene: TRBV2; CDR3 protein: CASSEGRQGGYEQYF; CDR3 DNA: TGTGCCAGCAGTGAAGGGCGACAGGGGGGATACGAGCAGTACTTC
D gene: .; J gene: TRBJ1-4; clone size: .; V gene: TRBV3-1/TRBV3-2; CDR3 protein: CASSQESRQRATNEKLFF; CDR3 DNA: TGTGCCAGCAGCCAAGAGTCGAGGCAGAGAGCAACTAATGAAAAACTGTTTTTT
D gene: .; J gene: TRBJ1-6; clone size: .; V gene: TRBV4-2; CDR3 protein: CASSQEPVRSPLHF; CDR3 DNA: TGTGCCAGCAGCCAAGAACCAGTAAGATCACCCCTCCACTTT
D gene: .; J gene: TRBJ1-1; clone size: few; V gene: TRBV10-2; CDR3 protein: CASSESSTEAFF; CDR3 DNA: TGCGCCAGCAGTGAGTCGAGCACTGAAGCTTTCTTT
D gene: .; J gene: TRBJ2-7; clone size: .; V gene: TRBV6-5; CDR3 protein: CASSLPGGYEQYF; CDR3 DNA: TGTGCCAGCAGCCTTCCCGGGGGCTACGAGCAGTACTTC
D gene: TRBD2; J gene: TRBJ2-7; clone size: once; V gene: TRBV4-1; CDR3 protein: CASSQEPTRGGYEQYF; CDR3 DNA: TGCGCCAGCAGCCAAGAACCGACACGGGGGGGCTACGAGCAGTACTTC
D gene: TRBD2; J gene: TRBJ2-7; clone size: .; V gene: TRBV11-2; CDR3 protein: CASSSGLAEISYEQYF; CDR3 DNA: TGTGCCAGCAGCTCGGGACTAGCTGAAATCTCCTACGAGCAGTACTTC
D gene: .; J gene: TRBJ2-7; clone size: .; V gene: TRBV7-8; CDR3 protein: CASSLTDLYEQYF; CDR3 DNA: TGTGCCAGCAGCTTGACAGACCTGTACGAGCAGTACTTC
D gene: .; J gene: TRBJ1-1; clone size: .; V gene: TRBV4-1; CDR3 protein: CASSQAHRLNTEAFF; CDR3 DNA: TGCGCCAGCAGCCAAGCCCACAGATTAAACACTGAAGCTTTCTTT
D gene: .; J gene: TRBJ1-5; clone size: .; V gene: TRBV7-8; CDR3 protein: CASSFREGKAFDNQPQHF; CDR3 DNA: TGTGCCAGCAGCTTTAGAGAGGGAAAGGCCTTTGACAATCAGCCCCAGCATTTT
D gene: .; J gene: TRBJ2-5; clone size: .; V gene: TRBV7-7; CDR3 protein: CASSLGRPSMGGQETQYF; CDR3 DNA: TGTGCTAGCAGCTTAGGTCGGCCCTCGATGGGGGGTCAAGAGACCCAGTACTTC